Here is one T cell receptor (beta chain) with its context. This table comes from immunoSEQ multiplex PCR, and its TCRdb copy is limited to in-frame clones, with some not included. This table holds hundreds of thousands of clones, almost 97% found once. These data come from a study of shared clonotypes between healthy human individuals. The germline V gene encodes CDR1 MDHEN and CDR2 SYDVKM. V shed 8 bases and J shed 1 base, with 18 bases lying between them. There are 16 residues in the CDR3. This sequence joins TRBV28 and TRBJ1-5; TRBD1 is a possible D gene (6 bases). Sequenced sample: naive CD4+ T cells sorted from blood. Subset of the sample: CD45RA+ positively selected. The clonotype comes from a woman aged 25 to 39 in good health. The CDR3 region has the DNA TGTGCCAGCGCTGCCTGGGGGCGATGGAGCAATCAGCCCCAGCATTTT. This encodes CASAAWGRWSNQPQHF.